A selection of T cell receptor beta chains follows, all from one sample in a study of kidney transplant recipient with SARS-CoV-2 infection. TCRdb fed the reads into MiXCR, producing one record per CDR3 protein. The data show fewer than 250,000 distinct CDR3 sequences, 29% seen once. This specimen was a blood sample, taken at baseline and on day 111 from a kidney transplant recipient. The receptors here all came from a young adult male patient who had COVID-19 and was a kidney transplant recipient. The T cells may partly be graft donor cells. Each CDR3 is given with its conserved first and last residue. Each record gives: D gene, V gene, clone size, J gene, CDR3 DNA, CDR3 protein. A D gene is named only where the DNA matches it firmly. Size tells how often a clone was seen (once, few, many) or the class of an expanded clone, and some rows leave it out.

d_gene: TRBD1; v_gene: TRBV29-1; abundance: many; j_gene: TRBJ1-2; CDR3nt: TGCAGCGTTGAAAGGACAGGGGAATATAACTATGGCTACACCTTC; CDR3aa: CSVERTGEYNYGYTF
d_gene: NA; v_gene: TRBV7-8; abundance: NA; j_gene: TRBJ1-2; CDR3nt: TGTGCCAGCAGCGGTTTGAAGTTTACCCGAAAGACCTATGGCCACACCTTC; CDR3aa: CASSGLKFTRKTYGHTF
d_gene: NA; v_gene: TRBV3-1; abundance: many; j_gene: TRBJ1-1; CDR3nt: TGTGCCAGCAGCCCGCCAAGTCCCATTTCAATTCGCACTGAAGCTTTCTTT; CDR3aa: CASSPPSPISIRTEAFF
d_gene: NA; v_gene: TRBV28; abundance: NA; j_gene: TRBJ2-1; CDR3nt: TGTGCCAGCAGTTCATCAGGGCAATCCTCCTACAATGAGCAGTTCTTC; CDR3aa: CASSSSGQSSYNEQFF
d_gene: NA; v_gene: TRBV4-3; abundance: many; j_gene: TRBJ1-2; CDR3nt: TGCGCCAGCAGCACTCTAGGAGGACGTCGAAAGACCTATGGCTACACCTTC; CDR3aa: CASSTLGGRRKTYGYTF
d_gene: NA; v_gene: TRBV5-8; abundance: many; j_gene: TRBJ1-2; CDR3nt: TGTGCCAGCCTAACGTATCATCCACGAAAGACCTATGGCTACACCTTC; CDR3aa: CASLTYHPRKTYGYTF
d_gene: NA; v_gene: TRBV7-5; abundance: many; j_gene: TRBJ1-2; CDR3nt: NA; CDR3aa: CISVPESNCEVGKTYGYTF
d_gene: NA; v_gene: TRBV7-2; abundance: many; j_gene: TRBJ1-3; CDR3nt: TGTGCCAGCAGCTTATACTCGGGTGTGGGCTCTGGAAACACCATATATTTT; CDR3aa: CASSLYSGVGSGNTIYF
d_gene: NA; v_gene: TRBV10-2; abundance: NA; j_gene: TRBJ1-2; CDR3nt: TGCGCCAGCAGTCTCATTGGCACTTCTAGAGAGACCTATGGCTACACCTTC; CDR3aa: CASSLIGTSRETYGYTF
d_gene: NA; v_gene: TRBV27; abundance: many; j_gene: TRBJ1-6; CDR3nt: TGTGCCAGCAGTAGCAGGGACTTTTTTGATTCACCCCTCCACTTT; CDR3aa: CASSSRDFFDSPLHF
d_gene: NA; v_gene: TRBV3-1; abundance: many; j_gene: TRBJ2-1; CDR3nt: TGTGCCAGCAGCCAATCCGGGACTTTCTTTTACAATGAGCAGTTCTTC; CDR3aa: CASSQSGTFFYNEQFF
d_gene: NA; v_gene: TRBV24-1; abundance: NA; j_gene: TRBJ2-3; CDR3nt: TGTGCCACCAGTGATTTTGCGGCGGGTGCAGCTAGCACAGGTACGCAGTATTTT; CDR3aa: CATSDFAAGAASTGTQYF
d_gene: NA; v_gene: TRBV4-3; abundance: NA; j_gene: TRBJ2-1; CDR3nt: TGCGCCAGCGGCCAAGATAAAACCCCCTCTCTCTATGAGCAGTTCTTC; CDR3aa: CASGQDKTPSLYEQFF
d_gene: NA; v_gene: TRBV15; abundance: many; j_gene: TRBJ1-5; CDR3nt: TGTGCCACCAGCAGACATAGGGGGACGGGGGCTCCCAATCAGCCCCAGCATTTT; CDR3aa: CATSRHRGTGAPNQPQHF
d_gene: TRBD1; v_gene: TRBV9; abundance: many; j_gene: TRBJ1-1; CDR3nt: TGTGCCAGCAGCGCCGAACACAGGGGCCCGAACACTGAAGCTTTCTTT; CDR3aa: CASSAEHRGPNTEAFF
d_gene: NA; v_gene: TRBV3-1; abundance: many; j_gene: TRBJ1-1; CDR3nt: TGTGCCAGCAGCGTGGGAGATCCCATTTCAATTCGCACTGAAGCTTTCTTT; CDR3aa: CASSVGDPISIRTEAFF
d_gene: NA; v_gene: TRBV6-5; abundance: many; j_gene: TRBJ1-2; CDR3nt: TGTGCCAGCAGTTACCGCCGGGGGAGTCTCTATGGCTACACCTTC; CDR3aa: CASSYRRGSLYGYTF
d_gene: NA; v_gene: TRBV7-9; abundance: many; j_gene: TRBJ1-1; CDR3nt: TGTGCCAGCAGCTTGGGCTTGGCGGCTGAAGCTTTCTTT; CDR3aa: CASSLGLAAEAFF
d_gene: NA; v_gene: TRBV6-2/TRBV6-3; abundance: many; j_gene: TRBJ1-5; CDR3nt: TGTGCCAGCAGTTATCAGGGGAGGGGCAATCAGCCCCAGCATTTT; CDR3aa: CASSYQGRGNQPQHF
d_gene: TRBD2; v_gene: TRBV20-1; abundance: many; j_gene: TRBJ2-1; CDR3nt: TGCAGTGCTACCCAAGGGCTAGCGGGATACAATGAGCAGTTCTTC; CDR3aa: CSATQGLAGYNEQFF
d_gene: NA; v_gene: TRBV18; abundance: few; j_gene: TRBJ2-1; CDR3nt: TGTGCCAGCTCAACTTATACGGACCCCACCTACAATGAGCAGTTCTTC; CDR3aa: CASSTYTDPTYNEQFF
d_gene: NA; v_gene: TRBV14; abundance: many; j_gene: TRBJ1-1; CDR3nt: TGTGCCAGCAGCCAAATGCGTACAATCACTGAAGCTTTCTTT; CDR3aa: CASSQMRTITEAFF
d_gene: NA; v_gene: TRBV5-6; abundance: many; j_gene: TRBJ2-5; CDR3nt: TGTGCCAGCAGCTTTCCAGGGAGAGTTGAGACCCAGTACTTC; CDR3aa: CASSFPGRVETQYF
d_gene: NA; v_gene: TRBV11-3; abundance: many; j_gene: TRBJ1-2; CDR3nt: TGTGCCAGCAGCTGCAACTTCGATCTCGGAAAGACCTATGGCTACACCTTC; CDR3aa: CASSCNFDLGKTYGYTF
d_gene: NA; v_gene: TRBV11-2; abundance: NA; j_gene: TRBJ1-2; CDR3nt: TGTGCCAGCGGCGGGAAGCGAACAAGCAGAAAGACCTATGGCTACACCTTC; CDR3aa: CASGGKRTSRKTYGYTF
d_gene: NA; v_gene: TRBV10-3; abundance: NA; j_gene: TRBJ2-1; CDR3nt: TGTGCCATCAGTGAGGGAAGTGAGCAGTTCTTC; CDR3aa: CAISEGSEQFF
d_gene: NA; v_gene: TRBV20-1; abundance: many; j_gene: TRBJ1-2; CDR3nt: TGCAGTGCTTCAAAGCGGCTGTTTCGAAAGACCTATGGCTACACCTTC; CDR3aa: CSASKRLFRKTYGYTF
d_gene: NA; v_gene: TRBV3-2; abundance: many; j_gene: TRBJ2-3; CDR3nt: TGTGCCAGCAGCCGGGGCGGGGACACAGATACGCAGTATTTT; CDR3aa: CASSRGGDTDTQYF
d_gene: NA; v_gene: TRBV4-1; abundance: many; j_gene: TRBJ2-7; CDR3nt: TGCGCCAGCAGCCAAGAAGGGGGGTACGAGCAGTACTTC; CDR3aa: CASSQEGGYEQYF
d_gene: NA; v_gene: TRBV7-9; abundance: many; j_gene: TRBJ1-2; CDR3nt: TGTGCCAGCAGCCCCAGGGGCAGGGGTTATGGCTACACCTTC; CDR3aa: CASSPRGRGYGYTF
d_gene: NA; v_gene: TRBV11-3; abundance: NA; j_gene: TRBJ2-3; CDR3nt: TGTGCCAGCAGCTTAGGGGAGAACCGGCGCACAGATACGCAGTATTTT; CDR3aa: CASSLGENRRTDTQYF
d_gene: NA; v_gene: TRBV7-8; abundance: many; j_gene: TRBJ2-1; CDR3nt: TGTGCCAGCAGCTTAGCGAGGGACGATGAGCAGTTCTTC; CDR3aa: CASSLARDDEQFF